The rows below give T cell receptor beta chains drawn from one sample of a study of shared clonotypes between healthy human individuals. Clones were sequenced by immunoSEQ multiplex PCR, and TCRdb holds only the in-frame ones, with some missing. The data show millions of clones, less than 95% seen once. Sequencing input: naive CD8+ T cells sorted from blood. Source of these receptors: a man between 18 and 29 years old in good health. CDR3s include the opening cysteine and the closing phenylalanine or tryptophan. A D gene is named only where the DNA matches it firmly. Only part of the rows carry a size: once, few, many, or a class if the clone is expanded.

V gene	J gene	D gene	clone size	CDR3 protein	CDR3 DNA
TRBV7-9	TRBJ2-1	TRBD2	.	CASSLDVSGGSGQFF	TGTGCCAGCAGCTTAGATGTTAGCGGGGGGTCCGGGCAGTTCTTC
TRBV21-1	TRBJ1-5	.	few	CASSKAGVRNQPQHF	TGTGCCAGCAGCAAAGCAGGGGTTCGCAATCAGCCCCAGCATTTT
TRBV7-2	TRBJ1-1	.	.	CASSLALDRTWVNTEAFF	TGTGCCAGCAGCTTAGCGCTAGATAGAACGTGGGTGAACACTGAAGCTTTCTTT
TRBV9	TRBJ2-3	TRBD2	once	CASSFSGGAADTQYF	TGTGCCAGCAGCTTTAGCGGGGGGGCCGCAGATACGCAGTATTTT
TRBV2	TRBJ2-7	.	.	CASSETHWEQYF	TGTGCCAGCAGTGAAACACACTGGGAGCAGTACTTC
TRBV11-2	TRBJ2-7	TRBD1	.	CASRAGTGGEQYF	TGTGCCAGCAGGGCCGGGACAGGGGGCGAGCAGTACTTC
TRBV30	TRBJ1-4	TRBD1	.	CAWSPGTGFGKLFF	TGTGCCTGGAGTCCCGGGACAGGGTTTGGAAAACTGTTTTTT
TRBV11-2	TRBJ2-2	TRBD1	.	CASSSLLTGEIAGELFF	TGTGCCAGCAGCTCTCTTTTAACAGGGGAGATTGCCGGGGAGCTGTTTTTT
TRBV6-1	TRBJ2-7	.	.	CALRRGGSYEQYF	TGTGCTCTCAGGCGGGGAGGAAGCTACGAGCAGTACTTC
TRBV2	TRBJ2-7	.	.	CASSAPPGAESYEQYF	TGTGCCAGCAGTGCCCCACCGGGGGCGGAGAGCTACGAGCAGTACTTC
TRBV10-2	TRBJ2-1	.	.	CASSDRSRTYNEQFF	TGCGCCAGCAGTGATAGGTCCCGGACGTACAATGAGCAGTTCTTC
TRBV5-6	TRBJ1-3	.	.	CASSTSNTIYF	TGTGCCAGCTCTACCTCAAACACCATATATTTT
TRBV4-1	TRBJ2-1	.	.	CASSQEAGYNEQFF	TGCGCCAGCAGCCAAGAGGCGGGGTATAATGAGCAGTTCTTC
TRBV27	TRBJ2-3	.	.	CASSLASSVDTQYF	TGTGCCAGCAGTCTGGCTTCATCCGTAGATACGCAGTATTTT
TRBV7-9	TRBJ1-4	.	.	CASSLRLDQGLFF	TGTGCCAGCAGCCTGAGGTTGGACCAAGGCCTGTTTTTT
TRBV7-2	TRBJ1-2	TRBD1	.	CASSSGQGTNYGYTF	TGTGCCAGCAGCTCCGGACAGGGAACGAACTATGGCTACACCTTC
TRBV5-1	TRBJ1-6	.	.	CASSFVTEGSPLHF	TGCGCCAGCAGCTTTGTGACAGAGGGTTCACCCCTCCACTTT
TRBV19	TRBJ2-7	.	.	CASSIDPEDYEQYF	TGTGCCAGTAGTATAGATCCAGAAGATTACGAGCAGTACTTC
TRBV7-9	TRBJ2-3	TRBD1	.	CASSGGTGGTDTQYF	TGTGCCAGCAGCGGCGGGACAGGCGGCACAGATACGCAGTATTTT
TRBV2	TRBJ1-2	TRBD1	few	CASSDGTVLNYGYTF	TGTGCCAGCAGTGACGGGACAGTCCTTAACTATGGCTACACCTTC
TRBV29-1	TRBJ2-7	TRBD2	.	CSVTSGVSYEQYF	TGCAGCGTGACTAGCGGGGTCTCCTACGAGCAGTACTTC
TRBV29-1	TRBJ2-1	.	.	CSVEDWRVNNEQFF	TGCAGCGTTGAAGACTGGCGGGTCAACAATGAGCAGTTCTTC
TRBV13	TRBJ2-7	TRBD2	.	CASSLFRLGDRLAGPITDEQYF	TGTGCCAGCAGCTTATTTCGGCTCGGGGACCGACTAGCGGGACCTATTACTGACGAGCAGTACTTC
TRBV19	TRBJ2-3	.	once	CASSPAELTDTQYF	TGTGCCAGTAGTCCCGCTGAGCTCACAGATACGCAGTATTTT
TRBV28	TRBJ2-1	.	.	CASSSPGRDEQFF	TGTGCCAGCAGCTCTCCGGGTAGGGATGAGCAGTTCTTC
TRBV11-2	TRBJ2-7	.	.	CASSLLEYAEQYF	TGTGCCAGCAGCCTACTGGAGTACGCCGAGCAGTACTTC
TRBV6-5	TRBJ2-3	.	once	CASSYSGGGGTDTQYF	TGTGCCAGCAGTTACTCGGGCGGAGGGGGAACAGATACGCAGTATTTT
TRBV7-9	TRBJ2-3	.	.	CASSLDLGTQYF	TGTGCCAGCAGCCTAGACCTAGGGACGCAGTATTTT
TRBV10-2	TRBJ1-2	.	once	CASKLQGTYGYTF	TGCGCCAGCAAGCTCCAGGGGACCTATGGCTACACCTTC
TRBV5-1	TRBJ1-6	.	.	CASSLGSEPLHF	TGCGCCAGCAGCTTAGGGTCCGAACCCCTCCACTTT